This T cell receptor (beta chain) was identified during a study of tumor-infiltrating lymphocytes in primary liver carcinoma. The study's findings and limits: Tumor region pairs shared more overlap than did tumor-adjacent and tumor-blood pairs. There were only about 7.5-25% of top clones found in all five tumor regions.

Total RNA amounting to 500 ng was the source from which TCR beta cDNA was made with a constant-region primer. The TCR beta library was amplified through three nested multiplex PCR rounds in a modified ARM-PCR procedure. Researchers ran the first two PCR rounds for 9 to 10 cycles each with TRBV1-TRBV30 forward primers and a C-beta reverse primer. TCRdb analysed the multiplex PCR reads with MiXCR anew, one entry per CDR3 protein. The table lists about 99,000 distinct CDR3 sequences, about 70% of them singletons. On this clonotype itself: Its specificity is unknown. One end of the junction is discordant with germline, which a read error may explain.

Co-extraction of both nucleic acids (RNA and DNA) used about 17-31 mg of unsorted bulk tissue. Every tumor sample held more than 85% viable tumor cells. CDR3 length: 13 residues. Looked up from germline, CDR1 is SQVTM and CDR2 is ANQGSEA. V is TRBV29-1 and J is TRBJ2-3; 9 nucleotides line up with TRBD2. The clonotype comes from a woman aged 55 to 70 with primary liver carcinoma and hepatitis B virus infection. The sequenced sample was liver tumor tissue from sampling region 5. Subset denoted: tumor region T5, tumor centre. The CDR3 DNA reads TGCAGCGTCGGGACTAGCTGTGCAGATACTCAGTATTTT. Its protein is CSVGTSCADTQYF.